This passage covers 2 T cell receptor beta chains from one sample sequenced in a study of response to subunit inactivated influenza vaccine. TCRdb used MiXCR to reprocess the RT-PCR reads, holding one entry per CDR3 protein. Seen here are some 640,000 distinct CDR3 sequences, about 14% observed once, and the top ten hold 6.5% to 8.5%. Sequences were derived from PBMCs from blood, sampled around 15 days before vaccination. The receptors come from a man aged 50 to 59 who received an inactivated influenza vaccine.

The chain carries TRBV28 and TRBJ1-2, with D possibly being TRBD1 (5 bases). The V end lost 4 bases, the J end lost 0 bases, and 12 bases lay between the germline ends. This CDR3 comprises 15 residues. Germline V gene data show CDR1 as MDHEN and CDR2 as SYDVKM. The CDR3 nucleotides are TGTGCCAGCAGTTGGGGCGGAACCTCTAACTATGGCTACACCTTC. This encodes CASSWGGTSNYGYTF.

CDR3 bases: TGTGCCAGCAGTCCACGGGGACTAGCGGGGGGCCAAGAGACCCAGTACTTC. Translated, it gives CASSPRGLAGGQETQYF. This chain joins TRBV12-3 or TRBV12-4 and TRBJ2-5; 15 nucleotides agree with TRBD2. V was pared by 5 bases and J by 1 base, with 5 bases of the junction left unmatched. The CDR3 sequence is 17 residues long.